This entry is about one T cell receptor beta chain. Its antigen is as yet unknown. This sample stems from a study of radiotherapy plus CTLA-4 blockade in lung cancer. Study-level background: Objective responses were seen in about a sixth of patients, disease control in 25% to 35%.

V was trimmed by 3 bases and J by 3 bases, leaving 9 bases between them. The germline CDR1 and CDR2 sequences are MNHNS and SASEGT. The CDR3 spans 14 residues. Method: immunoSEQ multiplex PCR; TCRdb's copy keeps in-frame clones and lacks some. The sample yields about 88,000 clones, about two thirds seen once. Treatment of patients with chemo-refractory metastatic non-small-cell lung cancer consisted of focal radiation plus CTLA-4 blockade with ipilimumab. Study-level findings and limits: TCR clones originating in tumors grew in number in blood after radiotherapy plus ipilimumab.

The starting material was peripheral blood, obtained from a patient treated with radiotherapy plus ipilimumab. The chain joins TRBV6-1 to TRBJ1-5, with D perhaps matching TRBD1 (5 bases). This TCR was recovered from a human donor with non-small cell lung cancer that progressed on radiotherapy plus ipilimumab. The CDR3 DNA reads TGTGCCAGCAGTGACGGAGGGGTCAATCAGCCCCAGCATTTT. It yields the protein CASSDGGVNQPQHF.